The 14 T cell receptor beta chains below were found in one sample sequenced in a study of cytomegalovirus exposure and HLA in healthy donors. The PCR was carried out with 60 Vbeta primers and 13 Jbeta primers. Assay: immunoSEQ multiplex PCR; the TCRdb copy retains only in-frame clones and omits some. This sample has about 190,000 clones, with roughly 79% found just once. The sample was PBMCs. Receptors originate from a woman aged 18-29 years in good health and CMV-seronegative.

The chain joins TRBV29-1 to TRBJ1-1, with 8 bases that match TRBD1. Germline values: CDR1 SQVTM, CDR2 ANQGSEA. J gave up 1 base and V 7 bases, and 8 bases lay outside the gene matches. The CDR3 runs to 14 residues. The CDR3 DNA sequence: TGCAGCGGCCGGACAGGGCTCGGGAACACTGAAGCTTTCTTT. Amino acids: CSGRTGLGNTEAFF. Filled out from reference TRBV29-1 and TRBJ1-1, the complete variable domain reads SAVISQKPSRDICQRGTSLTIQCQVDSQVTMMFWYRQQPGQSLTLIATANQGSEATYESGFVIDKFPISRPNLTFSTLTVSNMSPEDSSIYLCSGRTGLGNTEAFFGQGTRLTVV.

J is TRBJ2-7 and V is TRBV5-6, with D perhaps matching TRBD1 (6 bases). Trimming pared 6 bases from V and 5 bases from J, leaving 18 bases between. The CDR3 loop spans 14 amino acids. The germline gives CDR1 SGHDT, CDR2 YYEEEE. The CDR3 spells CASNFGGRVHEQYF. The CDR3 DNA follows: TGTGCCAGCAACTTTGGGGGCAGGGTCCACGAGCAGTACTTC.

This chain connects TRBV9 to TRBJ2-7; D remains ambiguous. CDR3 size: 14 residues. The V end lost 0 bases, the J end lost 7 bases, and 14 bases lay between the germline ends. The germline V gene encodes CDR1 SGDLS and CDR2 YYNGEE. CDR3 in DNA: TGTGCCAGCAGCGTAGGGGTACAGTCGGAAGAGCAGTACTTC. It codes for CASSVGVQSEEQYF.

The V gene is TRBV4-2, the J gene TRBJ2-3, with 9 nucleotides matching TRBD2. The ends lost 1 base at V and 12 bases at J; junction bases unmatched: 5. The CDR3 has 13 amino acids. Germline CDR1 reads LGHNA; CDR2 reads YNFKEQ. The CDR3 is CASSQARLAVQYF. For the CDR3, the DNA is TGTGCCAGCAGCCAAGCTAGACTAGCGGTTCAGTATTTT.

The DNA for the CDR3 is TGCGCCAGCAGCCCAGGGGGGAACTACAATGAGCAGTTCTTC. It encodes CASSPGGNYNEQFF. The chain is built from TRBV5-1 and TRBJ2-1, with D perhaps matching TRBD1 (7 bases). This CDR3 has 14 residues. V lost 4 bases and J 3 bases, leaving 11 bases between the germline ends. CDR1 and CDR2 from the germline V gene are SGHRS and YFSETQ.

This rearrangement joins TRBV12-5 to TRBJ1-2, with 7 bases identical to TRBD1. Trimming removed 4 bases from V and 6 bases from J; junction bases left unmatched: 14. From germline, CDR1 is LGHNT and CDR2 FRNRAP. The CDR3 covers 16 residues. In DNA form, the CDR3 reads TGTGCTAGTGGTTCCGTCATTACAGGGGAGAGAAATGGCTACACCTTC. Protein product: CASGSVITGERNGYTF. Together with reference TRBV12-5 and TRBJ1-2, the CDR3 gives the full variable domain: DARVTQTPRHKVTEMGQEVTMRCQPILGHNTVFWYRQTMMQGLELLAYFRNRAPLDDSGMPKDRFSAEMPDATLATLKIQPSEPRDSAVYFCASGSVITGERNGYTFGSGTRLTVV.

The CDR3 protein is CASSLTTVSTDTQYF. The DNA of the CDR3 is TGTGCCAGCAGCTTAACGACAGTAAGCACAGATACGCAGTATTTT. J is TRBJ2-3 and V is TRBV7-7; D is possibly TRBD1 (5 bases). Germline V lookup: CDR1 SSHAT, CDR2 FNYEAQ (reference sequence). V lost 2 bases and J lost 0, with 9 bases in between. CDR3 size: 15 residues.

In its sample, this clone was seen once. The CDR3 nucleotides read TGTGCCAGCAGTTTGGAGGGGCCCCTCCACTTT. It codes for CASSLEGPLHF. The chain employs TRBV28 and TRBJ1-6; D is perhaps TRBD1 (5 bases). The V and J ends lost 3 bases and 13 bases respectively, with 7 bases between them. The CDR3 extends over 11 amino acids. Germline V CDR1 and CDR2: MDHEN, SYDVKM.

This chain connects TRBV11-2 to TRBJ1-6, with 8 bases matching TRBD1. CDR3 length: 14 residues. CDR1 SGHAT and CDR2 FQNNGV come from the germline V gene. The V gene end was trimmed by 5 bases and the J gene end by 7 bases; junction bases not matched to a gene: 4. The CDR3 sequence is CASSQTGVNSPLHF. CDR3 coding DNA: TGTGCCAGCAGCCAGACAGGGGTGAATTCACCCCTCCACTTT.

The V call is TRBV30, the J call TRBJ1-3; 8 bases align to TRBD1. Germline lookup yields CDR1 GTSNPN and CDR2 SVGIG (reference sequence). V was clipped by 5 bases and J by 0 bases; unmatched bases: 9. CDR3 length: 16 amino acids. In DNA, the CDR3 is TGTGCCTGGGACAGGGGTTCTCCGAACTCTGGAAACACCATATATTTT. This codes for CAWDRGSPNSGNTIYF. The entire variable domain, with the rest obtained from reference TRBV30 and TRBJ1-3, is as follows: SQTIHQWPATLVQPVGSPLSLECTVEGTSNPNLYWYRQAAGRGLQLLFYSVGIGQISSEVPQNLSASRPQDRQFILSSKKLLLSDSGFYLCAWDRGSPNSGNTIYFGEGSWLTVV.

This chain joins TRBV19 and TRBJ1-2; 11 nucleotides agree with TRBD1. The CDR3 has 17 amino acids. V lost 6 bases to trimming and J lost 4 bases; unmatched junction nucleotides: 13. Germline loops: CDR1 LNHDA, CDR2 SQIVND (reference sequence). CDR3 sequence: CASRLSIGTGGRYGYTF. The CDR3 DNA reads as TGTGCCAGTAGATTATCGATCGGGACAGGGGGTCGCTATGGCTACACCTTC.

There are a few counts of this clone. The rearrangement joins TRBV9 to TRBJ2-3; 11 bases align to TRBD2. Germline CDR1 reads SGDLS; CDR2 reads YYNGEE. With 3 bases clipped from V and 3 bases from J, the junction kept 0 bases outside the gene matches. The CDR3 contains 14 residues. CDR3 sequence: CASSGTSGTDTQYF. The CDR3 bases are TGTGCCAGCAGCGGGACTAGCGGGACAGATACGCAGTATTTT.

The rearrangement links TRBV4-1 to TRBJ2-7; TRBD2 matches at 13 bases. Germline V CDR1 and CDR2: MGHRA, YSYEKL. This CDR3 spans 18 amino acids. After removal of 2 bases from V and 2 bases from J, the junction contained 9 bases not matched to a gene. CDR3 residues: CASSQQTSGGSMAYEQYF. CDR3 in DNA: TGCGCCAGCAGCCAACAGACTAGCGGGGGGTCGATGGCCTACGAGCAGTACTTC.

This clone was seen a few times. The rearrangement uses TRBV19 and TRBJ2-4, with D perhaps matching TRBD2 (5 bases). The V end was cut by 10 bases, the J end by 1 base, with 8 bases between. CDR1 is LNHDA, CDR2 SQIVND, per germline (reference sequence). The CDR3 covers 12 residues. The CDR3: CATREAKNIQYF. In DNA form, the CDR3 reads TGTGCCACGAGGGAGGCCAAAAACATTCAGTACTTC.